These T cell receptor beta chains were read from a single sample in a study of Graves' ophthalmopathy and Graves' hyperthyroidism. TCRdb recomputed calls from the multiplex PCR reads with MiXCR, one row per CDR3 protein. The sample carries about 1.2 million distinct CDR3 sequences, about 38% recorded once. Sequenced: peripheral blood or thyroid tissue (not recorded which). Every receptor here comes from an adult man with Graves' hyperthyroidism. Each CDR3 is given with its conserved first and last residue. The D gene is left open where the match is weak. Clone size is not always given. Where it is, it says once, few, many or a class for expanded clones.

j_call,clone_size,d_call,v_call,cdr3_nt,cdr3_aa
TRBJ1-6,many,TRBD1,TRBV9,TGTGCCAGCAGCGTAACAGGGGATTCACCCCTCCACTTT,CASSVTGDSPLHF
TRBJ1-5,many,.,TRBV20-1,TGCAGTGCTAGAGATCTCGCAGGGTTCAATCAGCCCCAGCATTTT,CSARDLAGFNQPQHF
TRBJ1-1,.,.,TRBV5-1,TGCGCCAGCAGAGATTACGACACGAACACTGAAGCTTTCTTT,CASRDYDTNTEAFF
TRBJ2-7,many,TRBD2,TRBV10-3,TGTGCCACCCTCCGGTCTAGCGGGAGAGATTACGAGCAGTACTTC,CATLRSSGRDYEQYF
TRBJ2-7,.,.,TRBV29-1,TGCAGCGTTGATACAGGGAGGTACTTC,CSVDTGRYF
TRBJ1-1,many,.,TRBV11-2,TGTGCCAGCGAGGCTGAAGCTTTCTTT,CASEAEAFF
TRBJ1-2,.,.,TRBV4-3,TGCGCCAGCAGCCAAGAAGTGGGGCAGCCTAACTATGGCTACACCTTC,CASSQEVGQPNYGYTF
TRBJ2-6,few,.,TRBV7-9,TGTGCCAGCAGCCGAGGGGACAACGTCCTGACTTTC,CASSRGDNVLTF
TRBJ2-5,.,TRBD2,TRBV5-1,TGCGCCGGCAGCTTGGGACTAGCGGGAGGGGAGACCCAGTACTTC,CAGSLGLAGGETQYF
TRBJ2-6,many,.,TRBV6-2/TRBV6-3,TGTGCCAGCAGTTACCGGGCCGCCGGGGCCAACGTCCTGACTTTC,CASSYRAAGANVLTF
TRBJ1-6,once,TRBD1,TRBV25-1,TGTGCCAGCAGTGAAAGGGACAGTGAGGCCTCACCCCTCCACTTT,CASSERDSEASPLHF
TRBJ2-7,.,.,TRBV7-2,TGTGCCAGCAGCCTTACCGGGACTGGGATCTACGAGCAGTACTTC,CASSLTGTGIYEQYF
TRBJ2-7,.,TRBD1,TRBV5-1,TGCGCCAGCAGCCTGAACAGGGGGCTATACAACGAGCAGTACTTC,CASSLNRGLYNEQYF
TRBJ1-2,many,.,TRBV9,TGTGCCAGCAGCGTAGGGCCCGGGGTTAGAGATGGCTACACCTTC,CASSVGPGVRDGYTF
TRBJ1-6,many,.,TRBV6-5,TGTGCCAGCAGACAGGGTTCCTATAATTCACCCCTCCACTTT,CASRQGSYNSPLHF
TRBJ2-1,.,TRBD1,TRBV24-1,TGTGCCACCAGTGACCCTCGGACAGGGAACTACAATGAGCAGTTCTTC,CATSDPRTGNYNEQFF
TRBJ2-7,many,.,TRBV15,TGTGCCACCAGCGCTTCAGGGTCCGAGCAGTACTTC,CATSASGSEQYF
TRBJ2-7,many,.,TRBV7-8,TGTGCCAGCAGCCCTCCCTTCGGACCGAACTACGAGCAGTACTTC,CASSPPFGPNYEQYF
TRBJ1-2,.,TRBD1,TRBV11-2,TGTGCCAGCAGCCATGGGACAGGGGGCCATCTGGGCTACACCTTC,CASSHGTGGHLGYTF
TRBJ2-2,.,.,TRBV29-1,TGCAGCGGGAGAGACACCGGGGAGCTGTTTTTT,CSGRDTGELFF
TRBJ2-7,many,.,TRBV29-1,TGCAGCGTTGACACTGATTCCTACGAGCAGTACTTC,CSVDTDSYEQYF
TRBJ2-5,.,.,TRBV30,TGTGCCTGGAGGAGACAGACACTTGAGACCCAGTACTTC,CAWRRQTLETQYF
TRBJ1-6,.,TRBD1,TRBV12-3/TRBV12-4,TGTGCCAGCAGACGGGACAGGGTGAATTCACCCCTCCACTTT,CASRRDRVNSPLHF
TRBJ1-1,many,.,TRBV20-1,TGCAGTGCTAGATCGAGAGGGGACACTGAAGCTTTCTTT,CSARSRGDTEAFF
TRBJ1-6,many,.,TRBV9,TGTGCCAGCAGCGTAGCTAAACATTCACCCCTCCACTTT,CASSVAKHSPLHF
TRBJ1-1,.,TRBD1,TRBV7-8,TGTGCCAGCAGTCCCCTGGCAGGGGGCAATGAAGCTTTCTTT,CASSPLAGGNEAFF
TRBJ1-4,.,.,TRBV5-1,TGTGCCAGCAGCTTGAGGGGTGGGAAGGAAAAACTGTTTTTT,CASSLRGGKEKLFF
TRBJ1-3,.,.,TRBV29-1,TGCAGCGCCCCGCGGGGAACGAACTCTGGAAACACCATATATTTT,CSAPRGTNSGNTIYF
TRBJ1-6,many,.,TRBV9,TGTGCCAGCAGCGCCCGAGACAGCCCCTATAATTCACCCCTCCACTTT,CASSARDSPYNSPLHF
TRBJ1-4,.,.,TRBV29-1,TGCAGCAGTTACTCCGGGTGGGGCGAAAAACTGTTTTTT,CSSYSGWGEKLFF
TRBJ2-7,many,TRBD1,TRBV7-2,TGTGCCAGCAGCCCACGGGACAGAGCAAAATTCTACGAGCAGTACTTC,CASSPRDRAKFYEQYF
TRBJ2-7,many,TRBD1,TRBV20-1,TGCAGTGCGGACCGCCGGGACAGGGGCCTAACCTACGAGCAGTACTTC,CSADRRDRGLTYEQYF
TRBJ2-7,.,.,TRBV12-3/TRBV12-4,TGTGCCAGCAGCCGCCGACTAGGCAGGGACGAGCAGTACTTC,CASSRRLGRDEQYF
TRBJ1-2,.,.,TRBV14,TGTGCCAGCAGCGCCAGAGGGACTAACTATGGCTACACCTTC,CASSARGTNYGYTF
TRBJ2-2,many,TRBD1,TRBV12-3/TRBV12-4,TGTGCCTCCCAATGGACAGGGAGCACCGGGGAGCTGTTTTTT,CASQWTGSTGELFF
TRBJ2-2,.,.,TRBV5-5,TGTGCCAGCAGCTTGGGAGGCCAAAGCACCGGGGAGCTGTTTTTT,CASSLGGQSTGELFF
TRBJ2-7,few,TRBD1,TRBV9,TGTGCCAGCAGCAAACCGGGACAGGGGTCCGAGCAGTACTTC,CASSKPGQGSEQYF
TRBJ1-4,many,TRBD1,TRBV20-1,TGCAGTGCCAAAGGGCAGGGGGACAACAATGAAAAACTGTTTTTT,CSAKGQGDNNEKLFF
TRBJ2-7,few,.,TRBV10-3,TGTGCCAGCAGTACCACGGACAGACTTTCCCCCTACGAGCAGTACTTC,CASSTTDRLSPYEQYF
TRBJ1-3,.,.,TRBV27,TGTGCCAGCAGTTTACAGTACAGCTCTGGAAACACCATATATTTT,CASSLQYSSGNTIYF
TRBJ2-5,.,TRBD1,TRBV24-1,TGTGCCACCAGTGATTCGGACAGGGGGATTGAGACCCAGTACTTC,CATSDSDRGIETQYF
TRBJ1-6,.,.,TRBV25-1,TGTGCCAGCAGCTTCATGGGCGGGAATTCACCCCTCCACTTT,CASSFMGGNSPLHF
TRBJ1-2,.,TRBD1,TRBV15,TGTGCCACCAGCAGGCGCACCGGGACAGGAATTGGAGGCTACACCTTC,CATSRRTGTGIGGYTF
TRBJ2-7,once,.,TRBV10-3,TGTGCCATCAGCGTCAGACCTGCTGGAGGCGAGCAGTACTTC,CAISVRPAGGEQYF
TRBJ2-1,many,TRBD1,TRBV20-1,TGCAGTGCTAAGGACAGGGGGTCCTACAATGAGCAGTTCTTC,CSAKDRGSYNEQFF
TRBJ2-3,.,TRBD2,TRBV12-3/TRBV12-4,TGTGCCAGCAGTCCACTATACCCGACACTAGCGGGATCGGCAGATACGCAGTATTTT,CASSPLYPTLAGSADTQYF
TRBJ1-2,many,.,TRBV19,TGTGCCAGTAGTATTCGTCTCCGGGCTAACTATGGCTACACCTTC,CASSIRLRANYGYTF
TRBJ1-1,.,.,TRBV24-1,TGTGCCAGCAGTTATTGGAGCTCTCAGGCTTTCTTT,CASSYWSSQAFF
TRBJ1-2,few,.,TRBV6-2/TRBV6-3,TGTGCCAGCAGGAAGACAGTGAACTATGGCTACACCTTC,CASRKTVNYGYTF
TRBJ1-2,.,TRBD1,TRBV10-3,TGTGCCAGCAGACCGGGACAGGCTGGATATGGCTACACCTTC,CASRPGQAGYGYTF
TRBJ1-5,.,.,TRBV27,TGTGCCAGCAGTTTATCGTCGGGGGCCCAGCCCCAGCATTTT,CASSLSSGAQPQHF
TRBJ2-7,.,.,TRBV28,TGTGCCAGCAGTTTCGGTGCGAGGGAGCAGTACTTC,CASSFGAREQYF
TRBJ2-5,.,.,TRBV10-3,TGTGCCATCAAAGGGGGCGCGGGGCAAGAGACCCAGTACTTC,CAIKGGAGQETQYF
TRBJ2-7,many,TRBD1,TRBV13,TGTGCCAGCAGCCCATGGACAGGGGAAAGGGAGCAGTACTTC,CASSPWTGEREQYF
TRBJ1-4,once,TRBD1,TRBV5-4,TGTGCCAGCGCCGGACAGGGGGCAGATAATGAAAAACTGTTTTTT,CASAGQGADNEKLFF
TRBJ1-5,many,TRBD1,TRBV6-1,TGTGCCAGCAGTGAAGCTCAGGGGGGCAATCAGCCCCAGCATTTT,CASSEAQGGNQPQHF
TRBJ1-1,many,.,TRBV6-5,TGTGCCAGCAGGGGGGGAAGAGGCACTGAAGCTTTCTTT,CASRGGRGTEAFF
TRBJ1-3,.,.,TRBV7-9,TGTGCCAGCAGCCACGTCCGGGGCTTCTCTGGAAACACCATATATTTT,CASSHVRGFSGNTIYF
TRBJ2-5,many,.,TRBV25-1,TGTGCCAGCAGTGAATATGGGGCCGGGGAGACCCAGTACTTC,CASSEYGAGETQYF